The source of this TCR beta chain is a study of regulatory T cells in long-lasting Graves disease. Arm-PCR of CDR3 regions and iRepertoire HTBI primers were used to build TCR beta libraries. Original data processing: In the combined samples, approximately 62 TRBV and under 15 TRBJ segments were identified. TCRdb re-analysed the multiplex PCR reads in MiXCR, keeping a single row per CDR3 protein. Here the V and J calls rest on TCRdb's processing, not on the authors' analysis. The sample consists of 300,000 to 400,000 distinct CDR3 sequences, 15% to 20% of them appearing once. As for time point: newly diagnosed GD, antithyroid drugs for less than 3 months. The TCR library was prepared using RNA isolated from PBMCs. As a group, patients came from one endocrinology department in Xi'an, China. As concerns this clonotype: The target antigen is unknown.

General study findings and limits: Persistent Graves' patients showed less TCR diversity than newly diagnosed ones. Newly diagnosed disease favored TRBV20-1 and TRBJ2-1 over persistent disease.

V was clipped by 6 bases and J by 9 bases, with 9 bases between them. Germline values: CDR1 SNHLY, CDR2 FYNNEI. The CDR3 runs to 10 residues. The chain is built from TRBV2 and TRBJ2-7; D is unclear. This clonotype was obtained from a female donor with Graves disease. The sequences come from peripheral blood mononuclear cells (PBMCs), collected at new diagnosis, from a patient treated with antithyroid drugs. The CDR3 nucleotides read TGTGCCAGCAGGAACTGGGGGCAGTACTTC. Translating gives CASRNWGQYF. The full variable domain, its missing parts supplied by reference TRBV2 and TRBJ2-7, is EPEVTQTPSHQVTQMGQEVILRCVPISNHLYFYWYRQILGQKVEFLVSFYNNEISEKSEIFDDQFSVERPDGSNFTLKIRSTKLEDSAMYFCASRNWGQYFGPGTRLTVT.